Listed below are T cell receptor beta chains from one sample, sequenced in a study of T-cell memory formation after mild COVID-19. TCRdb called the 5' RACE reads again in MiXCR, with one record for every CDR3 protein. Found here are 80,000 to 130,000 distinct CDR3 sequences, over 8.5% of them singletons; the top ten hold 40%. The specimen sequenced was PBMCs or a T cell subset sorted from them (not recorded which). These receptors were taken from a man aged 18 to 35 who had mild COVID-19 (a few samples of this study predate the infection). Cell type and time point are not known. Both conserved end residues are part of each CDR3. The order of the fields is D gene, clone size, V gene, J gene, CDR3 DNA, CDR3 protein. D genes are given only for firm matches. Some rows have no size entry. The others give once, few or many, or a class for an expanded clone.

D gene: -
clone size: few
V gene: TRBV6-4
J gene: TRBJ2-3
CDR3 DNA: TGTGCCAGCAGTGACGGGGAGGGGGAGGCAGATACGCAGTATTTT
CDR3 protein: CASSDGEGEADTQYF

D gene: -
clone size: few
V gene: TRBV4-2
J gene: TRBJ1-1
CDR3 DNA: TGTGCCAGCAGCCAAGACGAATTCGAGTGGGGGAACACTGAAGCTTTCTTT
CDR3 protein: CASSQDEFEWGNTEAFF

D gene: -
clone size: few
V gene: TRBV4-1
J gene: TRBJ1-5
CDR3 DNA: TGCGCCAGCAGTCAACGATGGGTTAGCAATCAGCCCCAGCATTTT
CDR3 protein: CASSQRWVSNQPQHF

D gene: TRBD1
clone size: many
V gene: TRBV9
J gene: TRBJ1-1
CDR3 DNA: TGTGCCAGCAGGGGGACAGGGAACACTGAAGCTTTCTTT
CDR3 protein: CASRGTGNTEAFF

D gene: TRBD2
clone size: -
V gene: TRBV9
J gene: TRBJ2-1
CDR3 DNA: TGTGCCAGCAGCCCGTGGCTAGCGGGGAACTACAATGAGCAGTTCTTC
CDR3 protein: CASSPWLAGNYNEQFF

D gene: -
clone size: -
V gene: TRBV4-1
J gene: TRBJ2-7
CDR3 DNA: TGCGCCTCCCCGGGGTTCTACGAGCAGTACTTC
CDR3 protein: CASPGFYEQYF

D gene: -
clone size: -
V gene: TRBV28
J gene: TRBJ2-3
CDR3 DNA: TGTGCCAGCAGACCGACCCTCACAGATACGCAGTATTTT
CDR3 protein: CASRPTLTDTQYF

D gene: TRBD1
clone size: many
V gene: TRBV29-1
J gene: TRBJ2-5
CDR3 DNA: TGCAGCGTTGCAGAGGGGGCTTCGGAGACCCAGTACTTC
CDR3 protein: CSVAEGASETQYF

D gene: -
clone size: -
V gene: TRBV7-9
J gene: TRBJ2-7
CDR3 DNA: TGTGCCAGCAGCTTCACAGGGTTTTCCTACGAGCAGTACTTC
CDR3 protein: CASSFTGFSYEQYF

D gene: TRBD2
clone size: few
V gene: TRBV6-2/TRBV6-3
J gene: TRBJ2-5
CDR3 DNA: TGTGCCAGCACTCCAACGACTAGCGGGGAGACCCAGTACTTC
CDR3 protein: CASTPTTSGETQYF

D gene: -
clone size: few
V gene: TRBV7-9
J gene: TRBJ1-4
CDR3 DNA: TGTGCCAGCAGCTTACTCGGACTGCAAGAAAAACTGTTTTTT
CDR3 protein: CASSLLGLQEKLFF

D gene: TRBD1
clone size: many
V gene: TRBV4-1
J gene: TRBJ2-1
CDR3 DNA: TGCGCCAGCAGCCAAGGGACAGGCTACAATGAGCAGTTCTTC
CDR3 protein: CASSQGTGYNEQFF

D gene: TRBD1
clone size: few
V gene: TRBV5-6
J gene: TRBJ1-6
CDR3 DNA: TGTGCCAGCAGCTTGTCGGAGGACAGGGGGACTCCTTTCTATAATTCACCCCTCCACTTT
CDR3 protein: CASSLSEDRGTPFYNSPLHF

D gene: -
clone size: -
V gene: TRBV20-1
J gene: TRBJ1-6
CDR3 DNA: TGCAGTGCTAGAGAAGGGGTGGACCGAAGAGCCCTCCACTTT
CDR3 protein: CSAREGVDRRALHF

D gene: -
clone size: -
V gene: TRBV9
J gene: TRBJ2-5
CDR3 DNA: TGTGCCAGCAGCCCCGGGGGTTGGGGCGTCAGAGAGACCCAGTACTTC
CDR3 protein: CASSPGGWGVRETQYF

D gene: -
clone size: few
V gene: TRBV5-5
J gene: TRBJ1-3
CDR3 DNA: TGTGCCAGCAGCGAGGAGATGGGAGCTGGAAACACCATATATTTT
CDR3 protein: CASSEEMGAGNTIYF

D gene: TRBD2
clone size: -
V gene: TRBV5-6
J gene: TRBJ2-1
CDR3 DNA: TGTGCCAGCAGCTCCCTTAGCGGGGGGCCTTACAATGAGCAGTTCTTC
CDR3 protein: CASSSLSGGPYNEQFF

D gene: TRBD2
clone size: few
V gene: TRBV28
J gene: TRBJ2-5
CDR3 DNA: TGTGCCAGCAATGATCTAGCGGGGGGAGATATTGAGGAGACCCAGTACTTC
CDR3 protein: CASNDLAGGDIEETQYF

D gene: -
clone size: -
V gene: TRBV7-8
J gene: TRBJ2-1
CDR3 DNA: TGTGCCAGCAGCCGTACTCCGACTTATTGGATTGAGCAGTTCTTC
CDR3 protein: CASSRTPTYWIEQFF

D gene: TRBD2
clone size: once
V gene: TRBV7-6
J gene: TRBJ2-1
CDR3 DNA: TGTGCCAGCAGCTTGGGTTCTAGCGGAACCTACAATGAGCAGTTCTTC
CDR3 protein: CASSLGSSGTYNEQFF

D gene: -
clone size: -
V gene: TRBV6-5
J gene: TRBJ1-6
CDR3 DNA: TGTGCCAGCAGTGACTATGACTTTACCAGGGTCTCCTATAATTCACCCCTCCACTTT
CDR3 protein: CASSDYDFTRVSYNSPLHF

D gene: -
clone size: -
V gene: TRBV7-6
J gene: TRBJ1-6
CDR3 DNA: TGTGCCAGCAGCCCCCGGACCGATTATAATTCACCCCTCCACTTT
CDR3 protein: CASSPRTDYNSPLHF